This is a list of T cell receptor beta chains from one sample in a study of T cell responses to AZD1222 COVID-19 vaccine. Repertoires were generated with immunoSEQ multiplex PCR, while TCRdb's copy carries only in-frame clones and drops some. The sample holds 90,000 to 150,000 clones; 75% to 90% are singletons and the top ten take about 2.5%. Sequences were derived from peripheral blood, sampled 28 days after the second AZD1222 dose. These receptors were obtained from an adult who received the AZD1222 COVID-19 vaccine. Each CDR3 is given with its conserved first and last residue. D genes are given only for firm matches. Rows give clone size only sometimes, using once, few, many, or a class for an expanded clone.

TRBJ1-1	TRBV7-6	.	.	CASSLSGDTEAFF	TGTGCCAGCAGCTTAAGCGGGGACACTGAAGCTTTCTTT
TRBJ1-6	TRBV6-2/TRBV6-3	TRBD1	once	CASSYVGQPLHF	TGTGCCAGCAGTTACGTGGGACAGCCCCTCCACTTT
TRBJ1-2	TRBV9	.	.	CASSVGGGIYGYTF	TGTGCCAGCAGCGTAGGTGGGGGCATCTATGGCTACACCTTC
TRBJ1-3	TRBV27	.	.	CASSSGRSGNTIYF	TGTGCCAGCAGTTCCGGCCGCTCTGGAAACACCATATATTTT
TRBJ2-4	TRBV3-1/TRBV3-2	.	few	CASSQEPGPIAKNIQYF	TGTGCCAGCAGCCAAGAGCCCGGGCCCATTGCCAAAAACATTCAGTACTTC
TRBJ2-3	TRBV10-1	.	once	CASRRSDTQYF	TGCGCCAGCAGACGGTCAGATACGCAGTATTTT
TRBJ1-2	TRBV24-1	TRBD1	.	CATSAGTGGLDYTF	TGTGCCACCAGTGCCGGAACAGGGGGGCTGGACTACACCTTC
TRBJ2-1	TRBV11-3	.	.	CASSLEGGHEQFF	TGTGCCAGCAGCTTAGAGGGGGGACATGAGCAGTTCTTC
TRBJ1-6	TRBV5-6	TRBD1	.	CASSLAGQGLWNSPLHF	TGTGCCAGCAGCTTGGCCGGACAGGGGCTTTGGAATTCACCCCTCCACTTT
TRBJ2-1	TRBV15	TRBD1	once	CATSKDRGHVGEQFF	TGTGCCACCAGCAAGGACAGGGGTCACGTCGGTGAGCAGTTCTTC
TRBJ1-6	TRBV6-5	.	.	CASSSDWGRSPLHF	TGTGCCAGCAGTTCAGACTGGGGGCGTTCACCCCTCCACTTT
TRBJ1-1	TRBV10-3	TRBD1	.	CAISALPGTENTEAFF	TGTGCCATCAGTGCCTTACCCGGGACAGAGAACACTGAAGCTTTCTTT
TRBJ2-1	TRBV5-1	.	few	CASSLAAGNNEQFF	TGCGCCAGCAGCTTGGCCGCAGGGAACAATGAGCAGTTCTTC
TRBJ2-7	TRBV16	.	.	CASSQGLSIGYEQYF	TGTGCCAGCAGCCAGGGACTTTCAATTGGGTACGAGCAGTACTTC
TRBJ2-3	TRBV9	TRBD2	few	CASSVDGGGLSTDTQYF	TGTGCCAGCAGCGTAGACGGCGGGGGGCTGAGCACAGATACGCAGTATTTT